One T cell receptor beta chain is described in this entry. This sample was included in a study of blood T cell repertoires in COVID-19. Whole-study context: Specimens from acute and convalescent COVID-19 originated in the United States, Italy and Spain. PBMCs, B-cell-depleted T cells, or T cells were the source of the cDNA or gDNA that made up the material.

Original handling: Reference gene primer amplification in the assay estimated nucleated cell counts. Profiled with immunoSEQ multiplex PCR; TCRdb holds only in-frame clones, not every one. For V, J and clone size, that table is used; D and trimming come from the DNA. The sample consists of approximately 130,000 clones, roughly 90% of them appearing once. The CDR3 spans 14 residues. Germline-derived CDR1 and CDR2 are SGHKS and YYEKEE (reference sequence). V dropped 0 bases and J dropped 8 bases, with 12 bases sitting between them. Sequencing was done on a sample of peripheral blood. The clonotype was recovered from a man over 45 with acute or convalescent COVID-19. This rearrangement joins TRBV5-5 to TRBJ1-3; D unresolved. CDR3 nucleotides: TGTGCCAGCAGCTTGGATGGAGGGAGGGACACCATATATTTT. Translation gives CASSLDGGRDTIYF. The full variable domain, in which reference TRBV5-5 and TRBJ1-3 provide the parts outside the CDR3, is DAGVTQSPTHLIKTRGQQVTLRCSPISGHKSVSWYQQVLGQGPQFIFQYYEKEERGRGNFPDRFSARQFPNYSSELNVNALLLGDSALYLCASSLDGGRDTIYFGEGSWLTVV.